This T cell receptor (beta chain) is from a study of T-cell memory formation after mild COVID-19. TCRdb called the 5' RACE reads again in MiXCR, with one record for every CDR3 protein. The data contain around 82,000 distinct CDR3 sequences, over 10% of them seen just once; the ten biggest clones take up about 40%. The CDR3 has 15 residues. Trimming cost V 5 bases and J 5 bases; bases outside gene matches: 11. Germline V gene data show CDR1 as DFQATT and CDR2 as SNEGSKA (reference sequence). The origin of this receptor is a man between 18 and 35 years old who had mild COVID-19 (a few samples of this study predate the infection). Cell type and time point are not known. The sequenced sample was PBMCs or a T cell subset sorted from them (not recorded which). This rearrangement joins TRBV20-1 to TRBJ2-3, with 9 bases that match TRBD2. CDR3: CSARVAGGLVDTQYF. CDR3 nucleotides: TGCAGTGCTCGGGTGGCGGGGGGGCTTGTAGATACGCAGTATTTT.